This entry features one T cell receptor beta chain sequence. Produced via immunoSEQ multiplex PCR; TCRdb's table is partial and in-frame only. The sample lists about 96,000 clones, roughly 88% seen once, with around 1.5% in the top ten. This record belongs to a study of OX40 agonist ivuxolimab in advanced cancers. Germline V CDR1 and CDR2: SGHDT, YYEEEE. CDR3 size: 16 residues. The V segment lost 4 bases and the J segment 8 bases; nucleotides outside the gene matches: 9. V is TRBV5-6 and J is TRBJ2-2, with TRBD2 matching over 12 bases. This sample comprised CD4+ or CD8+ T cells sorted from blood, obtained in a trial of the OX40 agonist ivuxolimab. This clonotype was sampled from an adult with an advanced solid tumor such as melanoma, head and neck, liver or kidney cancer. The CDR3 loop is CASSPGLAGGTGELFF. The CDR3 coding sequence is TGTGCCAGCAGCCCTGGTCTAGCGGGAGGGACGGGGGAGCTGTTTTTT.